This entry lists 8 T cell receptor beta chains sequenced from one sample in a study of blood T cells in healthy people across ages. The authors ran a second PCR of about 7 to 12 cycles using a sample-barcoded 5' primer and a J-beta primer mix. TCRdb redid the calling of the 5' RACE reads with MiXCR, one entry per CDR3 protein. Of about 1.5 million distinct CDR3 sequences in the sample, 42% were seen once. Sample: blood. All receptors come from a woman aged 18-29 years in good health.

There are many counts of this clonotype. The chain employs TRBV4-1 and TRBJ2-1; 12 nucleotides agree with TRBD2. The V gene's germline CDR1 is MGHRA and CDR2 YSYEKL. V shed 3 bases, J shed 5 bases, and the junction held 2 bases outside the gene matches. This CDR3 spans 15 amino acids. This chain's CDR3 is CASSHTSGGNNEQFF. The CDR3 DNA sequence: TGCGCCAGCAGCCATACTAGCGGGGGGAACAATGAGCAGTTCTTC.

This chain connects TRBV4-3 to TRBJ2-5; 10 bases agree with TRBD1. The CDR3 spans 15 residues. Germline V gene data show CDR1 as LGHNA and CDR2 as YSLEER. Trimming cost V 0 bases and J 7 bases; bases outside gene matches: 5. The CDR3 bases are TGCGCCAGCAGCCAAGATGCGGGACAGGGGAGGACCCAGTACTTC. Translation gives CASSQDAGQGRTQYF.

The chain is built from TRBV7-2 and TRBJ2-1; D call uncertain. The DNA end favors TRBJ2-7, so the J call may be wrong. Germline-derived CDR1 and CDR2 are SGHTA and FQGNSA. CDR3 size: 17 residues. CDR3 nucleotides: TGTGCCAGCAGCTTAGACGGTAGGGCGAGCTCCTACAATGAGCAGTACTTC. It translates to CASSLDGRASSYNEQYF.

This CDR3 reads CATSRDPRQGSTREQFF. Here the CDR3 DNA reads TGTGCCACCAGCAGAGATCCGAGACAGGGGTCCACCCGGGAGCAGTTCTTC. This chain connects TRBV15 to TRBJ2-1; 8 bases agree with TRBD1. This CDR3 region has 17 residues. V was pared by 0 bases and J by 10 bases, with 14 bases of the junction left unmatched. The germline V gene encodes CDR1 LNHNV and CDR2 YYDKDF (reference sequence).

This clonotype was found a few times. The V and J genes are TRBV20-1 and TRBJ2-1, with 10 bases that match TRBD2. J gave up 0 bases and V 1 base, and 3 bases lay outside the gene matches. The CDR3 runs to 16 residues. Germline V lookup: CDR1 DFQATT, CDR2 SNEGSKA (reference sequence). CDR3 nucleotide sequence: TGCAGTGCTAGAGCGGCTAGCGGGAGCTCCTACAATGAGCAGTTCTTC. Residues: CSARAASGSSYNEQFF.

The sample holds a few counts of this clonotype. The rearrangement links TRBV30 to TRBJ1-5; D is ambiguous. Per germline, CDR1 GTSNPN and CDR2 SVGIG (reference sequence). V lost 4 bases to trimming and J lost 1 base, with 8 bases between them. The CDR3 is made up of 13 amino acids. DNA of the CDR3: TGTGCCTGGAATATCCCCAGCAATCAGCCCCAGCATTTT. Translated, it gives CAWNIPSNQPQHF.

The chain links TRBV27 to TRBJ2-5; D might be TRBD2 (6 bases). This CDR3 region has 12 residues. The germline V gene encodes CDR1 MNHEY and CDR2 SMNVEV (reference sequence). Trimming pared 5 bases from V and 11 bases from J, leaving 15 bases between. The CDR3 DNA follows: TGTGCCAGCAGTCTCGGAGGGGTTATTCAGTACTTC. Its protein is CASSLGGVIQYF.

The rearrangement uses TRBV11-2 and TRBJ2-5, with 7 bases that match TRBD2. The DNA end favors TRBJ2-1, so the J call may be wrong. CDR1 and CDR2 (germline): SGHAT, FQNNGV. The CDR3 spans 15 residues. This CDR3 reads CASSSFGGYQETQFF. CDR3 DNA sequence: TGTGCCAGCAGCTCCTTCGGGGGGTACCAAGAGACCCAGTTCTTC.